The present T cell receptor beta chain was sequenced within a study of OX40 agonist ivuxolimab in advanced cancers. Data came from immunoSEQ multiplex PCR; TCRdb stores just in-frame clones and leaves some out. The data show 55,000 to 70,000 clones, with about four fifths seen just once and around 3.5% held by the top ten. CDR1 is MNHEY and CDR2 is SMNVEV in the germline V gene (reference sequence). CDR3 length: 11 amino acids. V lost 6 bases to trimming and J lost 4 bases, with 6 bases between them. This receptor was identified in an adult with an advanced solid tumor such as melanoma, head and neck, liver or kidney cancer. Material: CD4+ or CD8+ T cells sorted from blood, obtained in a trial of the OX40 agonist ivuxolimab. The chain combines TRBV27 with TRBJ1-2, with unresolved D. CDR3 coding DNA: TGTGCCAGCAGGACCCGCTATGGCTACACCTTC. The encoded protein is CASRTRYGYTF.